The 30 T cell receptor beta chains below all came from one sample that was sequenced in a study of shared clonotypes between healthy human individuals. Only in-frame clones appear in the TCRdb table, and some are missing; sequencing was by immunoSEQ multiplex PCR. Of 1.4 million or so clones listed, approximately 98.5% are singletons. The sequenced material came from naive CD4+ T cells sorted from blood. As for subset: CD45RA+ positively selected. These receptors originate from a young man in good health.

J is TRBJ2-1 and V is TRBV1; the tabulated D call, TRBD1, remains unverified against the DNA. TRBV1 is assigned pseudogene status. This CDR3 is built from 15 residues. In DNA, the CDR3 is TGCACCAGCAGCCAGACCGGGACAGGTGAAAATGAGCAGTTCTTC. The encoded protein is CTSSQTGTGENEQFF.

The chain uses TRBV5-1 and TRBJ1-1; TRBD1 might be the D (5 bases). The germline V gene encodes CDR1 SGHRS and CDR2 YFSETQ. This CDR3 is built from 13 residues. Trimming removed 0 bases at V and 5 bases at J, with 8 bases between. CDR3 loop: CASSLGGRTEAFF. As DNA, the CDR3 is TGCGCCAGCAGCTTGGGGGGCCGGACTGAAGCTTTCTTT.

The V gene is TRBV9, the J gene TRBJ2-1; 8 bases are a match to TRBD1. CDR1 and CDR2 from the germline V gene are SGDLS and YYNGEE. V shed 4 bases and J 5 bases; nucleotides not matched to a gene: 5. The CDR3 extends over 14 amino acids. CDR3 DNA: TGTGCCAGCAGCTTCGGACAGGGAAACAATGAGCAGTTCTTC. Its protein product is CASSFGQGNNEQFF.

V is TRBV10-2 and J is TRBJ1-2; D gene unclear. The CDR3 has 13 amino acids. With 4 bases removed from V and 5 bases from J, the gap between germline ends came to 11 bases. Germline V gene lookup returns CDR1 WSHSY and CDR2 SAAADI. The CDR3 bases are TGCGCCAGCAGTGTGACGGACTTATATGGCTACACCTTC. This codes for CASSVTDLYGYTF.

CDR3 DNA: TGTGCCAGCAGTACAGGACTTTTCGATCACAATGAGCAGTTCTTC. Amino acid sequence: CASSTGLFDHNEQFF. The chain uses TRBV5-4 and TRBJ2-1; D possibly matches TRBD1 or TRBD2 (5 bases each). The CDR3 totals 15 residues. Trimming shortened V by 5 bases and J by 5 bases, and 17 bases separated the two germline ends. Looked up from germline, CDR1 is SGHNT and CDR2 is YYREEE (reference sequence).

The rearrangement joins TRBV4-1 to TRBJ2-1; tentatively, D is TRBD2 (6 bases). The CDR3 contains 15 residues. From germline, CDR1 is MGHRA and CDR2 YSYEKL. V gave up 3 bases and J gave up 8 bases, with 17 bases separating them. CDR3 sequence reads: CASSQGPGRSYEQFF. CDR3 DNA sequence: TGCGCCAGCAGCCAGGGACCCGGGAGATCCTATGAGCAGTTCTTC.

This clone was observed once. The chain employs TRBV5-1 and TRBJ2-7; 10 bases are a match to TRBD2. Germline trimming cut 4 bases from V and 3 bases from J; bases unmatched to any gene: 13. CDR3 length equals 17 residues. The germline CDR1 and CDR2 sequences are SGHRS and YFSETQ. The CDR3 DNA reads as TGCGCCAGCAGCCGTGGACTAGCGGAAAACCTACTCTACGAGCAGTACTTC. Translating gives CASSRGLAENLLYEQYF.

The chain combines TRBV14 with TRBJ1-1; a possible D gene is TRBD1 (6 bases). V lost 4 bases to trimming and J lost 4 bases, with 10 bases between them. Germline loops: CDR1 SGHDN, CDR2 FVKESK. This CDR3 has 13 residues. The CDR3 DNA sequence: TGTGCCAGCAGCCTTTACAGGGCCACTGAAGCTTTCTTT. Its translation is CASSLYRATEAFF.

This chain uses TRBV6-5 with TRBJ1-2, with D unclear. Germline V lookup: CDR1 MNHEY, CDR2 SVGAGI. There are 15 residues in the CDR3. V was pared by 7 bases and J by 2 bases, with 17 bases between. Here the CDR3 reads CASKEFPSSNYGYTF. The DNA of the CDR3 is TGTGCCAGCAAGGAGTTTCCATCCTCCAACTATGGCTACACCTTC.

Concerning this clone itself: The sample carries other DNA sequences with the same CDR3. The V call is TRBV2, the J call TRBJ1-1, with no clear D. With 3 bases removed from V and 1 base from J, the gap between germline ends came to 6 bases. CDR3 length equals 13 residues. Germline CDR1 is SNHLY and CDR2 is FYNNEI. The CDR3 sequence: CASSDRRNTEAFF. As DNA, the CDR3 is TGTGCCAGCAGTGATAGGAGGAACACTGAAGCTTTCTTT.

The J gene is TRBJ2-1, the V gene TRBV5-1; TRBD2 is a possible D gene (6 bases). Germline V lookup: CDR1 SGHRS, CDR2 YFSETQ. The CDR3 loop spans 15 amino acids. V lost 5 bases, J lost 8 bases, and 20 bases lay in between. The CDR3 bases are TGCGCCAGCAGTTTTGGTCTGGCGGGGCCGTATGAGCAGTTCTTC. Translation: CASSFGLAGPYEQFF.

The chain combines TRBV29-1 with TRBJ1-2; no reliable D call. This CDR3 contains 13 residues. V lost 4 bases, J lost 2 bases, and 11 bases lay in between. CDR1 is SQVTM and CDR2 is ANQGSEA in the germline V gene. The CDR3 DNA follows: TGCAGCGTTGTGCCCTTGTCCAACTATGGCTACACCTTC. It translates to CSVVPLSNYGYTF.

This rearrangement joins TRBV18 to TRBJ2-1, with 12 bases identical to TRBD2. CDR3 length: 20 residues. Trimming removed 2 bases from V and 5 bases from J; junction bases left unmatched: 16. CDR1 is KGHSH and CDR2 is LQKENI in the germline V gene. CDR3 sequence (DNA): TGTGCCAGCTCACCAACCCCGGCGCTAGCGGGAGGGAGGGGGAACAATGAGCAGTTCTTC. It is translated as CASSPTPALAGGRGNNEQFF.

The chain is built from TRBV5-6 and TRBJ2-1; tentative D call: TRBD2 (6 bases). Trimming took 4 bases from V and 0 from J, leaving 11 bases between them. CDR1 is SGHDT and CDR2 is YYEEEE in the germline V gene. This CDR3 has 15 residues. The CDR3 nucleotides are TGTGCCAGCAGCGCGGGACTCACCTCCTACAATGAGCAGTTCTTC. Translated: CASSAGLTSYNEQFF.

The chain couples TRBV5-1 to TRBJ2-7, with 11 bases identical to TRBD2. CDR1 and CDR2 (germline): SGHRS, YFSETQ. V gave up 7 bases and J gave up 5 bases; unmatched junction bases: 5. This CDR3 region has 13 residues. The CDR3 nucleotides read TGCGCCAGCCAACTAGCGGGAGTCCACGAGCAGTACTTC. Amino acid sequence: CASQLAGVHEQYF.

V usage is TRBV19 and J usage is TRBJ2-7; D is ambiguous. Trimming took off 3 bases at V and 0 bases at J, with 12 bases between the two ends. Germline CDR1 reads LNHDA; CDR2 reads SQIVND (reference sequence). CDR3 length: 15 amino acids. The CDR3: CASSISSPSSYEQYF. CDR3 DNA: TGTGCCAGTAGTATCTCCAGCCCGAGCTCCTACGAGCAGTACTTC.

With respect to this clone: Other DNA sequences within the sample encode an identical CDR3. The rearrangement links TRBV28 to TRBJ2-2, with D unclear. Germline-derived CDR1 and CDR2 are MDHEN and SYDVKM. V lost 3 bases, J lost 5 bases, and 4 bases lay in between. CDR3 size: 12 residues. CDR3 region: CASSFKTGELFF. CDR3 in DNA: TGTGCCAGCAGTTTTAAGACCGGGGAGCTGTTTTTT. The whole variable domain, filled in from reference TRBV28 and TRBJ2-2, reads DVKVTQSSRYLVKRTGEKVFLECVQDMDHENMFWYRQDPGLGLRLIYFSYDVKMKEKGDIPEGYSVSREKKERFSLILESASTNQTSMYLCASSFKTGELFFGEGSRLTVL.

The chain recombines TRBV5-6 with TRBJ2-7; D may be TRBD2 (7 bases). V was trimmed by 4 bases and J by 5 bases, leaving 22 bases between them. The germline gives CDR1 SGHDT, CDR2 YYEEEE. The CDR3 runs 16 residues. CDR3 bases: TGTGCCAGCAGCCGGGGGGCGAGATTTCTCTGGGACGAGCAGTACTTC. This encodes CASSRGARFLWDEQYF.

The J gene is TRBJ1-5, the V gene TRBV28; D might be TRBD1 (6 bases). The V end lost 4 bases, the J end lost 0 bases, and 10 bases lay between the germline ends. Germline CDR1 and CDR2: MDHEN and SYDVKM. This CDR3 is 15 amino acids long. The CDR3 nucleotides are TGTGCCAGCAGTTCAGGGGATTATAGCAATCAGCCCCAGCATTTT. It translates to CASSSGDYSNQPQHF. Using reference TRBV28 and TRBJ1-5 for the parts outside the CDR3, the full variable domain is DVKVTQSSRYLVKRTGEKVFLECVQDMDHENMFWYRQDPGLGLRLIYFSYDVKMKEKGDIPEGYSVSREKKERFSLILESASTNQTSMYLCASSSGDYSNQPQHFGDGTRLSIL.

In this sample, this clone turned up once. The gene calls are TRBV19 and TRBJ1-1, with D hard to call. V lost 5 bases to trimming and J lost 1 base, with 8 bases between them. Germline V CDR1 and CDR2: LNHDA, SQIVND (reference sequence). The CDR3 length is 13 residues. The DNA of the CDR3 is TGTGCCAGTAGTCGCAGGCAGAACACTGAAGCTTTCTTT. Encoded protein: CASSRRQNTEAFF. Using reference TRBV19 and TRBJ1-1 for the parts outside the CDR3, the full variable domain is DGGITQSPKYLFRKEGQNVTLSCEQNLNHDAMYWYRQDPGQGLRLIYYSQIVNDFQKGDIAEGYSVSREKKESFPLTVTSAQKNPTAFYLCASSRRQNTEAFFGQGTRLTVV.

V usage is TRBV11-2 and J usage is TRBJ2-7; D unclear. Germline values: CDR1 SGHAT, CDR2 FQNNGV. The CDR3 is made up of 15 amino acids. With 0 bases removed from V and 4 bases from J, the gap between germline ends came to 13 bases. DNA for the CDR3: TGTGCCAGCAGCTTAGATCTTATCACGTCGTACGAGCAGTACTTC. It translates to CASSLDLITSYEQYF.

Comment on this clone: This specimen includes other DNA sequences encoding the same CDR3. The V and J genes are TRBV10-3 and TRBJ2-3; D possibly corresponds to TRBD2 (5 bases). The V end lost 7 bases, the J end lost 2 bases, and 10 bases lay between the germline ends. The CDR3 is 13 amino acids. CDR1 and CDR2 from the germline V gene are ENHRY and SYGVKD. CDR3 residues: CAITGLDTDTQYF. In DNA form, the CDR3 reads TGTGCCATCACTGGACTCGACACAGATACGCAGTATTTT.

The CDR3 region has the DNA TGTGCCAGCAGTCCTAAGCGGGAGTCAGAGACCCAGTACTTC. Translated, it gives CASSPKRESETQYF. V usage is TRBV27 and J usage is TRBJ2-5; 8 bases match TRBD2. The CDR3 length is 14 residues. Germline V gives CDR1 MNHEY, CDR2 SMNVEV (reference sequence). Trimming removed 5 bases from V and 4 bases from J; junction bases left unmatched: 6.

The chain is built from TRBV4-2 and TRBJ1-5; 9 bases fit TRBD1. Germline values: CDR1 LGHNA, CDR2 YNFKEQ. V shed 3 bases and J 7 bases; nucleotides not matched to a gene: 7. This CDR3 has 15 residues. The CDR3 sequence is CASSHATGGGQPQHF. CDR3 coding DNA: TGTGCCAGCAGCCACGCTACAGGGGGCGGGCAGCCCCAGCATTTT.

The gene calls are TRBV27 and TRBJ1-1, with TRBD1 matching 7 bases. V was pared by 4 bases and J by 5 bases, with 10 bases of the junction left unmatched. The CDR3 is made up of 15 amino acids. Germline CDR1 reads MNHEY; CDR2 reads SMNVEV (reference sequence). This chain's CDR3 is CASSWTGNLGTEAFF. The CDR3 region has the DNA TGTGCCAGCAGTTGGACAGGCAACCTGGGGACTGAAGCTTTCTTT.

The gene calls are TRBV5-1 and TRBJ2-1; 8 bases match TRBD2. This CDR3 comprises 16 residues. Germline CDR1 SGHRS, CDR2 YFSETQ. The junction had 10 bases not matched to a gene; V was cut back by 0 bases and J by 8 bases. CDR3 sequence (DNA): TGCGCCAGCAGCTTGGCCCCGGGAGGGCCGCGCCATGAGCAGTTCTTC. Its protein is CASSLAPGGPRHEQFF. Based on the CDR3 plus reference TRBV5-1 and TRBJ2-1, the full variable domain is KAGVTQTPRYLIKTRGQQVTLSCSPISGHRSVSWYQQTPGQGLQFLFEYFSETQRNKGNFPGRFSGRQFSNSRSEMNVSTLELGDSALYLCASSLAPGGPRHEQFFGPGTRLTVL.

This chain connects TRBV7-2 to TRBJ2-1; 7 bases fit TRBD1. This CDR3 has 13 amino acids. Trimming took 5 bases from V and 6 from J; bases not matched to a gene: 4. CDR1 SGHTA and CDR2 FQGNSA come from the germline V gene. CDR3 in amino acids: CASSPGQINEQFF. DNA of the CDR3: TGTGCCAGCAGCCCGGGACAGATCAATGAGCAGTTCTTC.

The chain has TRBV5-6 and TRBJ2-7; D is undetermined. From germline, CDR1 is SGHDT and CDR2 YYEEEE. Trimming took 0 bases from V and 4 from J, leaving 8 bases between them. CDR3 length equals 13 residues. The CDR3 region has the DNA TGTGCCAGCAGCTTGGTGGAGTTTTACGAGCAGTACTTC. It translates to CASSLVEFYEQYF. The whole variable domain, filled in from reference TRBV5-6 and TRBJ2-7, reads DAGVTQSPTHLIKTRGQQVTLRCSPKSGHDTVSWYQQALGQGPQFIFQYYEEEERQRGNFPDRFSGHQFPNYSSELNVNALLLGDSALYLCASSLVEFYEQYFGPGTRLTVT.

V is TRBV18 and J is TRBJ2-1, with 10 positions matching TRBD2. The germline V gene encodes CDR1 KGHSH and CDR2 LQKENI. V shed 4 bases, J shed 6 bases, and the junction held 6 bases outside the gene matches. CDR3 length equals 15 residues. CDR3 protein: CASSQLLAGSNEQFF. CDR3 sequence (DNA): TGTGCCAGCTCACAGTTACTAGCGGGAAGCAATGAGCAGTTCTTC. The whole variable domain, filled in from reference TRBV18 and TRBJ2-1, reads NAGVMQNPRHLVRRRGQEARLRCSPMKGHSHVYWYRQLPEEGLKFMVYLQKENIIDESGMPKERFSAEFPKEGPSILRIQQVVRGDSAAYFCASSQLLAGSNEQFFGPGTRLTVL.

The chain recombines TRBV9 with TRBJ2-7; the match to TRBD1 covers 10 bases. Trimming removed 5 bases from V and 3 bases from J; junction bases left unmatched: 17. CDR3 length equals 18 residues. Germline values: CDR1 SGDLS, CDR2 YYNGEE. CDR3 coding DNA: TGTGCCAGCAGTCCTGGGAAAGGGGACAGGGGTCTCTACTACGAGCAGTACTTC. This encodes CASSPGKGDRGLYYEQYF.